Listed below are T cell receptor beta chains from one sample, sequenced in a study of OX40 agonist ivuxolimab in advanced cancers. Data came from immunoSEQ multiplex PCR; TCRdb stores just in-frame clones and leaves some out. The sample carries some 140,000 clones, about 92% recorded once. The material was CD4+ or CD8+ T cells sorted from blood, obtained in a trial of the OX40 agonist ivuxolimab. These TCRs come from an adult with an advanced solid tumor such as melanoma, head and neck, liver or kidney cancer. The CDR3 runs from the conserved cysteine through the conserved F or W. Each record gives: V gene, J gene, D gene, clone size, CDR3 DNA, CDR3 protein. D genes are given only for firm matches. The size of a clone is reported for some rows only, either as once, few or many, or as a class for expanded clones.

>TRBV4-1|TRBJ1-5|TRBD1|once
TGCGCCAGCAGCCAAGGGACAGGGACTACAAATCAGCCCCAGCATTTT
CASSQGTGTTNQPQHF
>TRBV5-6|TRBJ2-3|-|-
TGTGCCAGCAGCACGTCGGATACGCAGTATTTT
CASSTSDTQYF
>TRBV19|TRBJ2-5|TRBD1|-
TGTGCCAGTAGTATAAGGGGACAGGGCCCAGAGACCCAGTACTTC
CASSIRGQGPETQYF
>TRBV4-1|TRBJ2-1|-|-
TGCGCCAGCAGCCAAGGGTGGTACGATGTCGATGAGCAGTTCTTC
CASSQGWYDVDEQFF
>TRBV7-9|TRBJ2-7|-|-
TGTGCCAGCAGCCCCGGGAGCGTTTCGAGCGAGCAGTACTTC
CASSPGSVSSEQYF
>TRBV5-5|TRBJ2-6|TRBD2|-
TGTGCCAGCAGCCGGGGGGGCTCTGGGGCCAACGTCCTGACTTTC
CASSRGGSGANVLTF
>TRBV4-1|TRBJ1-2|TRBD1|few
TGCGCCAGCAGCCATGAGTCCCGGGACAGGTTTGGCGGCTACACCTTC
CASSHESRDRFGGYTF
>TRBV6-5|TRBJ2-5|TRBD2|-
TGTGCCAGCAGTTACTCTCTAGCGGGGGAACAAGAGACCCAGTACTTC
CASSYSLAGEQETQYF
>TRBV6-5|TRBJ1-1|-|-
TGTGCCAGCAGTAGGGGGGTTGCAAGGGGTGAAGCTTTCTTT
CASSRGVARGEAFF
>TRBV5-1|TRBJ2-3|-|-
TGCGCCAGCAGCTACCCGCTGGATACGCAGTATTTT
CASSYPLDTQYF
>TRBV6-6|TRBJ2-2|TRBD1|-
TGTGCCAGCAGTTACCTTCGGCAGGGGGTTGACGGGGAGCTGTTTTTT
CASSYLRQGVDGELFF
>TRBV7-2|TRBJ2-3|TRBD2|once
TGTGCCAGCAGCTTCTCAGCGGGGGTCCGCACAGATACGCAGTATTTT
CASSFSAGVRTDTQYF
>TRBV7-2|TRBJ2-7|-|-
TGTGCCAGCAGCAAATACGGGACGGCCAACGAGCAGTACTTC
CASSKYGTANEQYF
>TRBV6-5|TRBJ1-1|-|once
TGTGCCAGCAACGACAGGAACACTGAAGCTTTCTTT
CASNDRNTEAFF
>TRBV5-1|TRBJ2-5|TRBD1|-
TGCGCCAGCTCGACAGGGGTGAGGGAGACCCAGTACTTC
CASSTGVRETQYF
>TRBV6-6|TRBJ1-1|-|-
TGTGCCAGCAGTTACGGAGGGCACCCGAACACTGAAGCTTTCTTT
CASSYGGHPNTEAFF
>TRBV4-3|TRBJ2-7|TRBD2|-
TGCGCCAGCAGCCAAGAGACGAGCGGGGTGACCTACGAGCAGTACTTC
CASSQETSGVTYEQYF
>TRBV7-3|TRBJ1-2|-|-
TGTGCCAGCAGCTTAACGGACACTTCTAACTATGGCTACACCTTC
CASSLTDTSNYGYTF
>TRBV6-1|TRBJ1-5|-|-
TGTGCCAGCAGTGACAGGTACAATCAGCCCCAGCATTTT
CASSDRYNQPQHF
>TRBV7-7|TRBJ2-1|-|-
TGTGCCAGCAGCTTAGACTGGGTCGACAATGAGCAGTTCTTC
CASSLDWVDNEQFF
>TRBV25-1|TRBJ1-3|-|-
TGTGCCAGCAGTGATCTTGGTTCTGGAAACACCATATATTTT
CASSDLGSGNTIYF
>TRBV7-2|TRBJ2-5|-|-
TGTGCCAGCAGCTTGGAGCGGTCCAGGGGGACCCAGTACTTC
CASSLERSRGTQYF
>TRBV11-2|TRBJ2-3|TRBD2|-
TGTGCCAGCAGACCGGGCAGCGGGGGGCCACTGGGCACAGATACGCAGTATTTT
CASRPGSGGPLGTDTQYF
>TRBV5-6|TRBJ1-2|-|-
TGTGCCAGCAGCTTAGTCGCCCGTAATTACTATGGCTACACCTTC
CASSLVARNYYGYTF
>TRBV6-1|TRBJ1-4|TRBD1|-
TGTGCCATCCCGGGACAGTCCCAGGGACCCGAAAAACTGTTTTTT
CAIPGQSQGPEKLFF